The 10 T cell receptor beta chains presented below share a single source sample, sequenced in a study of T cells after yellow fever vaccination. TCRdb passed the 5' RACE reads through MiXCR, listing each CDR3 protein once. The data show 340,000 or so distinct CDR3 sequences, around an eighth seen once. The sequencing here drew on CD4+ T cells sorted from PBMCs, taken 15 days after the yellow fever booster vaccination. Every receptor here comes from a man aged 18 to 29 who received the YFV17D yellow fever vaccine.

The rearrangement links TRBV28 to TRBJ2-7; D is ambiguous. The CDR3 has 16 amino acids. Trimming removed 6 bases from V and 2 bases from J, with 20 bases in between. Looked up from germline, CDR1 is MDHEN and CDR2 is SYDVKM. The CDR3 here is CASSTQHTGTPYEQYV. Here the CDR3 DNA reads TGTGCCAGCAGCACCCAACACACGGGTACGCCCTACGAGCAGTACGTC.

This clonotype was observed a handful of times. The rearrangement links TRBV6-5 to TRBJ2-3, with D perhaps matching TRBD2 (5 bases). CDR1 is MNHEY and CDR2 is SVGAGI in the germline V gene. The V and J ends lost 4 bases and 4 bases respectively, with 18 bases between them. The CDR3 runs 16 residues. The CDR3 spells CASSSSLLNGADTQYF. CDR3 DNA: TGTGCCAGCAGTTCTTCCCTCCTTAACGGGGCAGATACGCAGTATTTT.

The count of this clonotype is one. The conserved closing phenylalanine or tryptophan is absent in this CDR3, likely reflecting a read error. Because the CDR3's place on the DNA is in doubt, the DNA is left out and the CDR3 is given as listed by TCRdb. V is TRBV21-1 and J is TRBJ2-7; the table's D call, TRBD2, has no DNA check behind it. TRBV21-1 is termed a pseudogene. Ends included, the CDR3 has 9 residues. Here the CDR3 reads CASSFWRVY.

The V and J genes are TRBV19 and TRBJ2-7, with 8 nucleotides matching TRBD1. This CDR3 has 14 amino acids. Germline V gene data show CDR1 as LNHDA and CDR2 as SQIVND (reference sequence). Trimming removed 3 bases from V and 1 base from J; junction bases left unmatched: 2. The CDR3 loop is CASSMTGESYEQYF. Written as DNA, the CDR3 is TGTGCCAGTAGTATGACAGGGGAATCCTACGAGCAGTACTTC. Combining the CDR3 with reference TRBV19 and TRBJ2-7 gives the whole variable domain DGGITQSPKYLFRKEGQNVTLSCEQNLNHDAMYWYRQDPGQGLRLIYYSQIVNDFQKGDIAEGYSVSREKKESFPLTVTSAQKNPTAFYLCASSMTGESYEQYFGPGTRLTVT.

The chain has TRBV4-2 and TRBJ2-1; TRBD2 matches 16 bases. The CDR3 runs to 15 residues. The V segment lost 3 bases and the J segment 8 bases; nucleotides outside the gene matches: 1. The germline gives CDR1 LGHNA, CDR2 YNFKEQ. In nucleotides, the CDR3 is TGTGCCAGCAGCCAGGGACTAGCGGGGGGGCATGAGCAGTTCTTC. This gives the protein CASSQGLAGGHEQFF.

V usage is TRBV5-1 and J usage is TRBJ2-5; D is uncertain. With 0 bases removed from V and 4 bases from J, the gap between germline ends came to 13 bases. The germline V gene encodes CDR1 SGHRS and CDR2 YFSETQ. This CDR3 is 15 amino acids long. CDR3 sequence: CASSLEQIGGETQYF. The DNA for the CDR3 is TGCGCCAGCAGCTTGGAACAGATTGGTGGAGAGACCCAGTACTTC.

This clonotype occurred a few times. The V and J genes are TRBV7-9 and TRBJ1-2, with D tentatively TRBD1 (6 bases). Germline assignment: CDR1 SEHNR and CDR2 FQNEAQ (reference sequence). The CDR3 contains 13 residues. V lost 6 bases and J 2 bases, leaving 10 bases between the germline ends. This chain's CDR3 is CASRRGANYGYTF. DNA of the CDR3: TGTGCCAGCAGGCGGGGGGCCAACTATGGCTACACCTTC.

This clonotype occurred a few times. This chain uses TRBV25-1 with TRBJ1-2; D is unclear. The CDR3 runs to 15 residues. Germline V lookup: CDR1 MGHDK, CDR2 SYGVNS. The ends were cut back, 0 bases at V and 0 bases at J, with 8 bases in the middle. As DNA, the CDR3 is TGTGCCAGCAGTGAATATAACAGCCCTAACTATGGCTACACCTTC. This encodes CASSEYNSPNYGYTF.

CDR3 sequence (DNA): TGTGCCAGCAGCGGGACTATCTGGGAGACCCAGTACTTC. Residues: CASSGTIWETQYF. The gene calls are TRBV3-1 and TRBJ2-5, with 7 bases matching TRBD2. This CDR3 comprises 13 residues. Trimming took 5 bases from V and 5 from J; bases not matched to a gene: 5. Germline V gene data show CDR1 as LGHDT and CDR2 as YNNKEL (reference sequence).

The rearrangement uses TRBV27 and TRBJ1-1, with D uncertain. Deletions cut 7 bases from V and 1 base from J, with 16 bases between. The CDR3 loop spans 15 amino acids. The V gene's germline CDR1 is MNHEY and CDR2 SMNVEV (reference sequence). CDR3 loop: CASKFRPWENTEAFF. The CDR3 DNA reads as TGTGCCAGCAAATTCCGGCCGTGGGAGAACACTGAAGCTTTCTTT.